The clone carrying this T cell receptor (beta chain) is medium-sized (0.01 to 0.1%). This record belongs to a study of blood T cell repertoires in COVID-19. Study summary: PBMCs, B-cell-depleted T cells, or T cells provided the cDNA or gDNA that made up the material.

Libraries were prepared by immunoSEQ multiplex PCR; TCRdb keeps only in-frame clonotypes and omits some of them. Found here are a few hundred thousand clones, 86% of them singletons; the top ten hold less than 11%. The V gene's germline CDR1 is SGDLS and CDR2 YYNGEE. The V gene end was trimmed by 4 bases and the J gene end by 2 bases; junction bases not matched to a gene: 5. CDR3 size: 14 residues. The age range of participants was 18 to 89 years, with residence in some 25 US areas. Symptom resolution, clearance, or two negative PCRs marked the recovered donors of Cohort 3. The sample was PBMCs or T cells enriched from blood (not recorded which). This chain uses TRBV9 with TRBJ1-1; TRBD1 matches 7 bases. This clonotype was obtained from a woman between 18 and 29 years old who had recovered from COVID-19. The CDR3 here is CASSTRQGNTEAFF. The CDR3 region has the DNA TGTGCCAGCAGCACTCGACAGGGAAACACTGAAGCTTTCTTT.